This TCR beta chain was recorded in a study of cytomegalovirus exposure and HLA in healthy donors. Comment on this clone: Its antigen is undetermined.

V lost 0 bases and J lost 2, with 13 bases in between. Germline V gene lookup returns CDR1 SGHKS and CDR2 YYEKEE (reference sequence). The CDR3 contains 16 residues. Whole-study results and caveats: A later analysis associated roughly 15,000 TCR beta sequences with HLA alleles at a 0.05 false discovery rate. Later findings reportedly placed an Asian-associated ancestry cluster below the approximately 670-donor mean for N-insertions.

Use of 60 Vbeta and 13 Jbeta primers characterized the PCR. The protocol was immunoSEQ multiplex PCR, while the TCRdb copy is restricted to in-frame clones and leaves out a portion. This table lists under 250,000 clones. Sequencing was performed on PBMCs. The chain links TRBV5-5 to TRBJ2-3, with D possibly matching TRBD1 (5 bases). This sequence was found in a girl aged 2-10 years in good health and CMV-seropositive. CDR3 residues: CASSLEAGHFTDTQYF. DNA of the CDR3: TGTGCCAGCAGCTTGGAGGCAGGGCACTTCACAGATACGCAGTATTTT.